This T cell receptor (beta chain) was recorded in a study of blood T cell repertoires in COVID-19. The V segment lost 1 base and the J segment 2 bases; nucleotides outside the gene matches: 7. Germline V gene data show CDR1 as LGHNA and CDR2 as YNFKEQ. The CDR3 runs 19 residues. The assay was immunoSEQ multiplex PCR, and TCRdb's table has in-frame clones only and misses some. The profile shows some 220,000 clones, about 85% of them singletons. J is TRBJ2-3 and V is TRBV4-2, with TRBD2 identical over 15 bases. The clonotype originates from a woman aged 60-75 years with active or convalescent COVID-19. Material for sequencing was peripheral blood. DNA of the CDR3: TGTGCCAGCAGCCAAGGATCCGGGACTAGCGGGAGGTTCACAGATACGCAGTATTTT. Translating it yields CASSQGSGTSGRFTDTQYF.